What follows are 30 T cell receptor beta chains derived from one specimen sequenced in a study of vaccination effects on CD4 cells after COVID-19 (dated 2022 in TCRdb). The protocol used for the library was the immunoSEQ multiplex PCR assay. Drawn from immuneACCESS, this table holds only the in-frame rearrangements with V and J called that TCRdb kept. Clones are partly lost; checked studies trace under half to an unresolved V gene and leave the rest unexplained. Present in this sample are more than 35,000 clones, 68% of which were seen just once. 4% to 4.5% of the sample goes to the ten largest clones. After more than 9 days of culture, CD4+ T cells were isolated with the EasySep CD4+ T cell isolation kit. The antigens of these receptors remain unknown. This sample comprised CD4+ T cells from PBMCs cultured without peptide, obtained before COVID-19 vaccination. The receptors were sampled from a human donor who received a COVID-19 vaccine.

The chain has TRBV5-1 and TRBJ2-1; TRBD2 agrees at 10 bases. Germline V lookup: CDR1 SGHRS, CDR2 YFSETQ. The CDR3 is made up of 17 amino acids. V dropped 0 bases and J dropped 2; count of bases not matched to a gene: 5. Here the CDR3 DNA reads TGCGCCAGCAGCTTGGCCTGGCTAGCGGGGGCCTACAATGAGCAGTTCTTC. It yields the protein CASSLAWLAGAYNEQFF.

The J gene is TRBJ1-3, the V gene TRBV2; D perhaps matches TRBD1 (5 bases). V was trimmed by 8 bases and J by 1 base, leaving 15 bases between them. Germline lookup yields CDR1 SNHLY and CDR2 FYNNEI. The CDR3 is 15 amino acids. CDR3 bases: TGTGCCAGCGGTCGAGCAGGGCCTTCTGGAAACACCATATATTTT. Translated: CASGRAGPSGNTIYF.

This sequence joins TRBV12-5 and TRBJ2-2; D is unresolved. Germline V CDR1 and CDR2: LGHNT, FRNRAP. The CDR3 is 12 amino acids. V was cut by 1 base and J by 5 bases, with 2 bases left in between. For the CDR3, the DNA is TGTGCTAGTGGTTTGGGGACCGGGGAGCTGTTTTTT. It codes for CASGLGTGELFF.

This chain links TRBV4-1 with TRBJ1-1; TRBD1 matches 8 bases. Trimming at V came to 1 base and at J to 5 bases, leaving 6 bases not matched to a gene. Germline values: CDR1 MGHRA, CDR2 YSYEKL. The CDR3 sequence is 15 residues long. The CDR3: CASSQGQGAETEAFF. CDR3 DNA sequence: TGCGCCAGCAGCCAAGGTCAGGGGGCGGAAACTGAAGCTTTCTTT.

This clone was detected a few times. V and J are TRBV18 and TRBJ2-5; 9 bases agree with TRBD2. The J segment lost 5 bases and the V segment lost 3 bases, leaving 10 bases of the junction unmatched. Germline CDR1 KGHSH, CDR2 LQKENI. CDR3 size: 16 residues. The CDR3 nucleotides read TGTGCCAGCTCACCGCGGGGACTAGCAATGGGGGAGACCCAGTACTTC. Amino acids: CASSPRGLAMGETQYF.

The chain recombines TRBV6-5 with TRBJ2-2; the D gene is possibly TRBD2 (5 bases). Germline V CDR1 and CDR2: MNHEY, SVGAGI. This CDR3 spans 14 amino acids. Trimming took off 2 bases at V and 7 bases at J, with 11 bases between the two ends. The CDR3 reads CASSYDNRGGELFF. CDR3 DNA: TGTGCCAGCAGTTACGACAATCGGGGCGGGGAGCTGTTTTTT.

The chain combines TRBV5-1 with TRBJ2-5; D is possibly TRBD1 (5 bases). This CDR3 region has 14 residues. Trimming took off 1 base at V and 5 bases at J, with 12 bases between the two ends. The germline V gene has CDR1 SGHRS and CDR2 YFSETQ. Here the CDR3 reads CASSLSWGRETQYF. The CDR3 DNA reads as TGCGCCAGCAGCTTGAGCTGGGGCCGGGAGACCCAGTACTTC.

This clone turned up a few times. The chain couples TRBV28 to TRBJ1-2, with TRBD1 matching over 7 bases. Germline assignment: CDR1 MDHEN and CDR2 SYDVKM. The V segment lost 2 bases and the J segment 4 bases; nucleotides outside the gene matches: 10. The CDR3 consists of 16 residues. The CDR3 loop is CASSLGQERYGYGYTF. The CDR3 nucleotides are TGTGCCAGCAGTTTAGGACAGGAAAGGTACGGCTATGGCTACACCTTC.

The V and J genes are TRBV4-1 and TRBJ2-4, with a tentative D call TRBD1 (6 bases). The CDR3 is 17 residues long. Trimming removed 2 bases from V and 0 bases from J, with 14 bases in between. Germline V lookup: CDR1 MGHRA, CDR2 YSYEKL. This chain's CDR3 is CASSQQTGSLAKNIQYF. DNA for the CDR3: TGCGCCAGCAGCCAACAAACAGGGTCTCTAGCCAAAAACATTCAGTACTTC.

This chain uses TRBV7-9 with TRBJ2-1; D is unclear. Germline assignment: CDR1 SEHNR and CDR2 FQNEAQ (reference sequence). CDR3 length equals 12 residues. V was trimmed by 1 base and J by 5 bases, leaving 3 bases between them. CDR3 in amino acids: CASSLGHNEQFF. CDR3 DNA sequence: TGTGCCAGCAGCTTAGGACACAATGAGCAGTTCTTC.

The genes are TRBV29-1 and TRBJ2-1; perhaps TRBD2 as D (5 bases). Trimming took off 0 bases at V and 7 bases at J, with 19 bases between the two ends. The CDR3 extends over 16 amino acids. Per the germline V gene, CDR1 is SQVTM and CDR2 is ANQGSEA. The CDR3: CSVEDITDWPKNEQFF. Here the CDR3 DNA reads TGCAGCGTTGAAGATATTACGGACTGGCCGAAGAATGAGCAGTTCTTC.

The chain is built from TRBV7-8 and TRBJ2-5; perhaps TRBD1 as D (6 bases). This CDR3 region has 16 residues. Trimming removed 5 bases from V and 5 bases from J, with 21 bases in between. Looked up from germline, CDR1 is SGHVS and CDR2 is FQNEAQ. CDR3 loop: CASSRLGTLEVETQYF. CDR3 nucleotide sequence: TGTGCCAGCAGCCGGCTCGGGACACTTGAGGTGGAGACCCAGTACTTC.

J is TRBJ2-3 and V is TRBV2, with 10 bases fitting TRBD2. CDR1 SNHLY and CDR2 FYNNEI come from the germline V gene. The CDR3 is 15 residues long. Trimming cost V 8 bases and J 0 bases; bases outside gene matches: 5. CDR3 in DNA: TGTGCCAGCTCGACTAGCGGGCCGAGCACAGATACGCAGTATTTT. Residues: CASSTSGPSTDTQYF.

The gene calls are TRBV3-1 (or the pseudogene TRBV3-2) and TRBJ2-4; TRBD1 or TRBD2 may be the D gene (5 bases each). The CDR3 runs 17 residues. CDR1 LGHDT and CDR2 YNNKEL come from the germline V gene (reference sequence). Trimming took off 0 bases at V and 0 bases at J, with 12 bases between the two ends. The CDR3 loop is CASSQDGPGLAKNIQYF. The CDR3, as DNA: TGTGCCAGCAGCCAAGATGGACCGGGGCTAGCCAAAAACATTCAGTACTTC.

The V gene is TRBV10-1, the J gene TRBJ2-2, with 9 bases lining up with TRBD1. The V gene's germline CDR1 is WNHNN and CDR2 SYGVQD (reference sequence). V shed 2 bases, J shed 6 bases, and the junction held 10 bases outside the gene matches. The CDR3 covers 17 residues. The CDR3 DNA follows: TGCGCCAGCAGTGAGCGAACCGGGACAGGGTTTTCCGGGGAGCTGTTTTTT. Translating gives CASSERTGTGFSGELFF.

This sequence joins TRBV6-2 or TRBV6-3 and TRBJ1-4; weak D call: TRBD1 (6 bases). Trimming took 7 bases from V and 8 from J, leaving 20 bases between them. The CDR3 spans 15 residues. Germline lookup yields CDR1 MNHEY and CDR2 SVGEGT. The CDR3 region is CASNPQGRSREKLFF. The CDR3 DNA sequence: TGTGCCAGCAACCCGCAGGGGAGGTCTCGGGAAAAACTGTTTTTT.

Here the CDR3 DNA reads TGTGCCAGCAGTGAATTAGAAGGGGGCGGGGGGTTCTTC. Encoded protein: CASSELEGGGGFF. V and J are TRBV2 and TRBJ2-1; D is tentatively TRBD1 or TRBD2 (7 bases each). There are 13 residues in the CDR3. Germline V gene sequence: CDR1 SNHLY, CDR2 FYNNEI. V was trimmed by 2 bases and J by 15 bases, leaving 17 bases between them.

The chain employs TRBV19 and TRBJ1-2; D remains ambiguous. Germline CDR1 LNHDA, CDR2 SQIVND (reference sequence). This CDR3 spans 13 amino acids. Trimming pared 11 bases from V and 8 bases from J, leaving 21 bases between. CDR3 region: CAASSIAGVGYTF. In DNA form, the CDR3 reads TGTGCCGCCAGTAGTATCGCCGGGGTAGGCTACACCTTC.

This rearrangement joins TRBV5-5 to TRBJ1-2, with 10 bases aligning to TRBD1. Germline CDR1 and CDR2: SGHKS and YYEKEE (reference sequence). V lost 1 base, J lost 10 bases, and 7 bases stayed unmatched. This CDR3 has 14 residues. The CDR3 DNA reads TGTGCCAGCAGCTTGTGGGGGGACAGGGGATTCTACACCTTC. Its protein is CASSLWGDRGFYTF.

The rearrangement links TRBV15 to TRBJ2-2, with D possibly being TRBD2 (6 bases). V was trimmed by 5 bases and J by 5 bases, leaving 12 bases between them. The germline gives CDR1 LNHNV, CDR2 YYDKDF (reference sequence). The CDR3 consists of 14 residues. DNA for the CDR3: TGTGCCACCAGCTGGCGGGACTTTACCGGGGAGCTGTTTTTT. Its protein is CATSWRDFTGELFF.

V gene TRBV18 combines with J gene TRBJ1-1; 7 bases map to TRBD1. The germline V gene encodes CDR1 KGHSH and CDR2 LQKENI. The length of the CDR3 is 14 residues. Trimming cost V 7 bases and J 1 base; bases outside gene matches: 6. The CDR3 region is CASFLTGANTEAFF. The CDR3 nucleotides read TGTGCCAGCTTCCTAACAGGGGCGAACACTGAAGCTTTCTTT.

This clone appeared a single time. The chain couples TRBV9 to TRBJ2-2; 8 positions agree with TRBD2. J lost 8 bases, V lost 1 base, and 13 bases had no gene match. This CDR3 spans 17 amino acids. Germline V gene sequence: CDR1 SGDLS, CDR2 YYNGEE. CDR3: CASSVNPSGSFSGELFF. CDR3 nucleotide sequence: TGTGCCAGCAGCGTAAATCCCAGCGGGAGCTTTTCTGGGGAGCTGTTTTTT.

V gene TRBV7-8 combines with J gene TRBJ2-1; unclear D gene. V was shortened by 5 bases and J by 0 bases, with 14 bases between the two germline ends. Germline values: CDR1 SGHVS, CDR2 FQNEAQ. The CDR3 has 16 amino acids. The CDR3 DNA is TGTGCCAGCAGCCCCCGTGGCTCCAGCTCCTACAATGAGCAGTTCTTC. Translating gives CASSPRGSSSYNEQFF.

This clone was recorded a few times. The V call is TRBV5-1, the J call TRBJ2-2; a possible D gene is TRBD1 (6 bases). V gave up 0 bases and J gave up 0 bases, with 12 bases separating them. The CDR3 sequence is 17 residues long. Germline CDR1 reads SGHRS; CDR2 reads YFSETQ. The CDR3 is CASSLVQGVANTGELFF. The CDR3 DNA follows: TGCGCCAGCAGCTTGGTACAGGGTGTCGCGAACACCGGGGAGCTGTTTTTT.

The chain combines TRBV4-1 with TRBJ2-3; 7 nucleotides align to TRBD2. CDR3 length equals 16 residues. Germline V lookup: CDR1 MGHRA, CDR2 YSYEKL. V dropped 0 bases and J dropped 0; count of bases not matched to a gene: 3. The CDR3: CASSQDSSGSTDTQYF. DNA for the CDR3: TGCGCCAGCAGCCAAGATTCTAGCGGTAGCACAGATACGCAGTATTTT.

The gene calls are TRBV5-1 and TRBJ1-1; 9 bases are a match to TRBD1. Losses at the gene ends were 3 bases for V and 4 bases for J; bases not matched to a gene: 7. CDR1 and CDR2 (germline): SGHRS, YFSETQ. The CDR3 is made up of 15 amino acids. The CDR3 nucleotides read TGCGCCAGCAGCTCCCAACAGGGGGCAGGCACTGAAGCTTTCTTT. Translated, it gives CASSSQQGAGTEAFF.

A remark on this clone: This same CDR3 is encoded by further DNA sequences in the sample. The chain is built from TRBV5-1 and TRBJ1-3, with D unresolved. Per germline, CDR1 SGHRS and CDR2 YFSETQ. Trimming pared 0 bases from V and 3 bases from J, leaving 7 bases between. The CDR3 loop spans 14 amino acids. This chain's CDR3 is CASSLAGYGNTIYF. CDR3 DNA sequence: TGCGCCAGCAGCTTGGCTGGGTATGGAAACACCATATATTTT. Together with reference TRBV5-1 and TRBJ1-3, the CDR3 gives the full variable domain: KAGVTQTPRYLIKTRGQQVTLSCSPISGHRSVSWYQQTPGQGLQFLFEYFSETQRNKGNFPGRFSGRQFSNSRSEMNVSTLELGDSALYLCASSLAGYGNTIYFGEGSWLTVV.

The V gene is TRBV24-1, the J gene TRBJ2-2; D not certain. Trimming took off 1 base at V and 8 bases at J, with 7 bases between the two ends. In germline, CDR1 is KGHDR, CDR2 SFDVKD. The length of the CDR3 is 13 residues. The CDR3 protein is CATSDFARGELFF. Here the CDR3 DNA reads TGTGCCACCAGTGATTTCGCCCGGGGGGAGCTGTTTTTT.

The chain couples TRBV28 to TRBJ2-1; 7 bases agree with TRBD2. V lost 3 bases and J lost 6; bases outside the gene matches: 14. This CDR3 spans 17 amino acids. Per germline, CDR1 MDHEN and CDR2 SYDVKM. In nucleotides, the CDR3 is TGTGCCAGCAGTTTTTCCCCGGGGAGGGAGGGGTTCAATGAGCAGTTCTTC. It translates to CASSFSPGREGFNEQFF. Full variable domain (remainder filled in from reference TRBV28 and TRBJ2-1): DVKVTQSSRYLVKRTGEKVFLECVQDMDHENMFWYRQDPGLGLRLIYFSYDVKMKEKGDIPEGYSVSREKKERFSLILESASTNQTSMYLCASSFSPGREGFNEQFFGPGTRLTVL.

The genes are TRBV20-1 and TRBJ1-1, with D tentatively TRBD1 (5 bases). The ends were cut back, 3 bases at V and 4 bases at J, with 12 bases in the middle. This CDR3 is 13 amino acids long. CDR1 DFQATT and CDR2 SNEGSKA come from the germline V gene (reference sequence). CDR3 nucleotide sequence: TGCAGTGCTAGTAGGCAGGGAGGCACTGAAGCTTTCTTT. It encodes CSASRQGGTEAFF.